This record concerns one T cell receptor (beta chain) sequence. What antigen it recognizes has not been identified. Reads for this sample came from a NextSeq 550. The Human TCR Profiling Kit (MiLaboratory) was used to prepare UMI-labeled 5' RACE TRB cDNA libraries. The full amount of extracted RNA was used for cDNA synthesis, and the full amount of resulting cDNA was used for PCR amplification. Libraries were prepared in parallel with an identical number of PCR cycles. The original pipeline was this. With a requirement of at least two reads per UMI, MIGEC and MiXCR extracted about 52,000 +/- 9,100 unique UMI-labeled TRB cDNA molecules per library. On average, each library contained approximately 40,000 +/- 10,000 functional in-frame TRB CDR3 nucleotide clonotypes without stop codons. After downsampling to 5000 UMI-labeled TRB molecules per sample, diversity metrics, including normalized Shannon-Wiener and Chao1, were computed in VDJtools. Clonotype-size-weighted physicochemical properties of the central five CDR3 residues (interaction energy, strength, volume and Kidera factor 4) were computed in VDJtools. TCRdb reprocessed the raw reads; every CDR3 protein sequence is a single record, and DNA is not supplied. The V and J calls here are based on TCRdb, not the publication. The sample table gives 100,000 to 150,000 distinct CDR3 sequences. Of the sample, roughly 0.62% is held by the ten largest clones.

Measured from the cysteine to the phenylalanine, the CDR3 is 18 residues long. DNA is not on record. In the germline V gene, CDR1 corresponds to MDHEN and CDR2 to SYDVKM. For every CD8+ T cell subset, 300,000 cells were flow-sorted straight into RLT lysis buffer, and each subset was sorted in triplicate. To exclude memory contaminants, naive CD8+ T cells were stringently defined as CD45RO-CCR7+CD27+CD95-. Peripheral blood mononuclear cells were isolated from buffy coats using standard density gradient centrifugation. Naive CXCR3-negative and CXCR3-positive CD8+ T cells were flow-sorted on a FACSAria III. Total RNA was extracted from sorted cells with an RNeasy Mini Kit. These data come from a study of CXCR3-negative and CXCR3-positive naive CD8 T cells (dated by TCRdb to the late 2010s). With regard to the full study: Roughly 130 million TRB reads were obtained in total, roughly 1.5 +/- 0.3 million reads per library. The diversity and physicochemical repertoire analyses included eleven to twelve donors pooled from two independent experiments. The TRBV-TRBJ cluster analysis covered naive subsets from a handful of donors and memory cells from 3 donors. The full study reports these points: Compared with CXCR3-negative naive cells, CXCR3-positive naive cells had TRB CDR3s with higher hydrophobicity (lower Kidera factor 4), lower energy, and higher strength and volume indices. Repertoire diversity was comparably high in both naive subsets but much lower in memory CD8+ T cells. TRBV-TRBJ usage was similar between naive CXCR3-negative and CXCR3-positive cells from the same donor, while memory cells showed distinct patterns. Because surface CD5, which is linked to self-reactivity in mice, was comparable between the naive subsets, TCR interaction strength was also inferred from the physicochemical properties of TRB CDR3s. Freshly isolated PBMCs were used for most assays because CXCR3 expression went down partially after cryopreservation.

The clonotype was recovered from a human donor in good health. Some clones in this sample may be carry-over from other donors' samples. Input material: naive CXCR3+ CD8+ T cells from blood. In the paper's terms, the cell subset or site label means: CD45RO-CCR7+CD27+CD95- naive CD8+ T cells expressing CXCR3 (TNR3+). This chain joins TRBV28 to TRBJ2-5; with no DNA, the TCRdb D assignment of TRBD1 cannot be verified. The CDR3 reads CASGQPTGGFDVSETQYF.